This T cell receptor (beta chain) emerged from a study of T cell responses to AZD1222 COVID-19 vaccine. Study-wide results and limits: Elevations in Spike-specific TCR breadth and depth followed administration of two AZD1222 doses. Clonal diversity may have been underestimated, and the donors were mostly white British, with more females than males. Dominant CD4 TCR responses targeted spike regions 160-218 and 743-854. No repertoire was sampled before or during the peak T cell response, only after it.

CDR3 length: 15 amino acids. Germline loops: CDR1 GTSNPN, CDR2 SVGIG (reference sequence). V was pared by 5 bases and J by 4 bases, with 11 bases of the junction left unmatched. Libraries were prepared by immunoSEQ multiplex PCR; TCRdb keeps only in-frame clonotypes and omits some of them. Among 120,000 or so clones, 88% were seen once, and the ten largest hold roughly 4%. Details on this clone: The antigen is undetermined.

The genes are TRBV30 and TRBJ1-1; TRBD1 agrees at 9 bases. The receptor comes from an adult who received the AZD1222 COVID-19 vaccine. The material sequenced was peripheral blood, taken 28 days after the second AZD1222 dose. CDR3 DNA: TGTGCCTGGGGAGGGAACAGGGGGCTCGGCACTGAAGCTTTCTTT. This encodes CAWGGNRGLGTEAFF.